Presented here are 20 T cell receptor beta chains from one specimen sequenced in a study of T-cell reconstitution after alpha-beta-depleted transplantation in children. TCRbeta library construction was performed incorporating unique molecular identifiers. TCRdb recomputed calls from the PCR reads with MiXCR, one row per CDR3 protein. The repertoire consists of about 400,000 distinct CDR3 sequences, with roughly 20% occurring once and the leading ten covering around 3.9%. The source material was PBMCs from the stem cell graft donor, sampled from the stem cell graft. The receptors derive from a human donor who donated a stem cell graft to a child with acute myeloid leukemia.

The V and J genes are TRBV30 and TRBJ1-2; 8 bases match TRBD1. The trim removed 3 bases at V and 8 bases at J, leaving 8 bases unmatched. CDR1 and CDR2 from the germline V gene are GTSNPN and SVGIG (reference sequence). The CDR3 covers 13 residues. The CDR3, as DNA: TGTGCCTGGAGCGGACGGACAGGGCTGGGCTACACCTTC. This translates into CAWSGRTGLGYTF.

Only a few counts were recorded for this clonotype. The CDR3, as DNA: TGTGCCAGCAGTTTTGTGAGCGGATCATACGAGCAGTACTTC. This gives the protein CASSFVSGSYEQYF. This rearrangement joins TRBV12-3 or TRBV12-4 to TRBJ2-7; possibly TRBD2 for D (5 bases). This CDR3 comprises 14 residues. Trimming removed 3 bases from V and 4 bases from J, with 13 bases in between.

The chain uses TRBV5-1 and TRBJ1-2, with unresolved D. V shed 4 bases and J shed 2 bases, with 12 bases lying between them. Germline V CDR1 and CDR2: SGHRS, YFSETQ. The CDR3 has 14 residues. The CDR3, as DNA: TGCGCCAGCAGCACGGAAGGTCGAAACTATGGCTACACCTTC. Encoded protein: CASSTEGRNYGYTF.

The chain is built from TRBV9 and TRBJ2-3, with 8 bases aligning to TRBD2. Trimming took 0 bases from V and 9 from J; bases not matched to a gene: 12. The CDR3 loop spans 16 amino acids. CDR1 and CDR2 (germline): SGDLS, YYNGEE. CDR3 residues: CASSVAVSGEFVTQYF. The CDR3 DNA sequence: TGTGCCAGCAGCGTAGCAGTTAGCGGGGAGTTTGTGACGCAGTATTTT. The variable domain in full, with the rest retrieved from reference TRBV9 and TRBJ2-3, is DSGVTQTPKHLITATGQRVTLRCSPRSGDLSVYWYQQSLDQGLQFLIQYYNGEERAKGNILERFSAQQFPDLHSELNLSSLELGDSALYFCASSVAVSGEFVTQYFGPGTRLTVL.

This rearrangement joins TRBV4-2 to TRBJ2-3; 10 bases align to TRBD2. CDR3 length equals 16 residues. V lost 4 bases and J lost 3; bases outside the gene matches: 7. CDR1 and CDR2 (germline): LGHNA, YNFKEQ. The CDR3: CASSPLLAGITDTQYF. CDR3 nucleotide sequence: TGTGCCAGCAGCCCGCTACTAGCGGGAATTACAGATACGCAGTATTTT.

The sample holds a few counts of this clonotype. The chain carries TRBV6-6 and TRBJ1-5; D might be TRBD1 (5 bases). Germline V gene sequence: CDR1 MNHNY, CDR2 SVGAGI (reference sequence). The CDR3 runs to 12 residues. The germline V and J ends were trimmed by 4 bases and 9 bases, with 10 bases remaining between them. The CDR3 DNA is TGTGCCAGCAGTTTTGAGAGGGGGCCCCAGCATTTT. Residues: CASSFERGPQHF.

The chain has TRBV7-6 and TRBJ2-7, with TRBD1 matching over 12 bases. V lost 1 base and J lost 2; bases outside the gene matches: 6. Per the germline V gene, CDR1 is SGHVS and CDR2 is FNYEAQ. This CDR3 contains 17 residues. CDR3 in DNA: TGTGCCAGCAGCTTAGATGCGGGACAGGGGGCCCCCTACGAGCAGTACTTC. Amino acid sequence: CASSLDAGQGAPYEQYF.

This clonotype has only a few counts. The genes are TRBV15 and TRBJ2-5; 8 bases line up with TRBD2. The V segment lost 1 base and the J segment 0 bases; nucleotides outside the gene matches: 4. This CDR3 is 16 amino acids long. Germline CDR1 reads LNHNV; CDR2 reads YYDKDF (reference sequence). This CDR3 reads CATSRGLARYQETQYF. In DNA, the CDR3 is TGTGCCACCAGCAGAGGACTAGCGAGATACCAAGAGACCCAGTACTTC.

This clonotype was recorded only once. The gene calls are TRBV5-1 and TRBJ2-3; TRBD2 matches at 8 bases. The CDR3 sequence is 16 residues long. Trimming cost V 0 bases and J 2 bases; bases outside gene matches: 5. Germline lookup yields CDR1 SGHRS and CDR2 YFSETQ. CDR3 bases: TGCGCCAGCAGCTTGGCCGGGACTAGATACACAGATACGCAGTATTTT. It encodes CASSLAGTRYTDTQYF.

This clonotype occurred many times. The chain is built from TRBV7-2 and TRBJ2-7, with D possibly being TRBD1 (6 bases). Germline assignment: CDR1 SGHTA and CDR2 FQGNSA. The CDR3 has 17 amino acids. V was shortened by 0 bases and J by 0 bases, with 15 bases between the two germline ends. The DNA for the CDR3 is TGTGCCAGCAGCTTAGCGAGAGGGGGACACCGCTCCTACGAGCAGTACTTC. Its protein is CASSLARGGHRSYEQYF.

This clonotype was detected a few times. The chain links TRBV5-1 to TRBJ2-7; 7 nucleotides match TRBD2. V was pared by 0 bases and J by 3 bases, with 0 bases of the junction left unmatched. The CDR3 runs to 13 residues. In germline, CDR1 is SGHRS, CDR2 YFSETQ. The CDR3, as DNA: TGCGCCAGCAGCTTGGCTAGCGGCTACGAGCAGTACTTC. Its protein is CASSLASGYEQYF.

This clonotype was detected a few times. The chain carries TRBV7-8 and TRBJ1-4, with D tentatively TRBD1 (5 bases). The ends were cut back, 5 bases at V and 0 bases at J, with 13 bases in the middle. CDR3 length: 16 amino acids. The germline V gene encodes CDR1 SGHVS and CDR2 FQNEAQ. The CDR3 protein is CASSQEGRATNEKLFF. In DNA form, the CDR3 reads TGTGCCAGCAGCCAAGAGGGGCGTGCAACTAATGAAAAACTGTTTTTT.

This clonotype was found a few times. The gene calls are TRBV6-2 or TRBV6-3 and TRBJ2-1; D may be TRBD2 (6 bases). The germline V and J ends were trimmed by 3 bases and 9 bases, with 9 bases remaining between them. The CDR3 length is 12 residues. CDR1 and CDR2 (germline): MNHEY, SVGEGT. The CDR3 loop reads CASSYWGVEQFF. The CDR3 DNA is TGTGCCAGCAGTTATTGGGGGGTTGAGCAGTTCTTC.

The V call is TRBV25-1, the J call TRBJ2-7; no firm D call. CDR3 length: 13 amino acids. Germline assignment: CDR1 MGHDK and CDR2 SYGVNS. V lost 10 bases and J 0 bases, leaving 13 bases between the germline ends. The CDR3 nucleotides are TGTGCCACCCAGAGCACGAGCTCCTACGAGCAGTACTTC. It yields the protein CATQSTSSYEQYF.

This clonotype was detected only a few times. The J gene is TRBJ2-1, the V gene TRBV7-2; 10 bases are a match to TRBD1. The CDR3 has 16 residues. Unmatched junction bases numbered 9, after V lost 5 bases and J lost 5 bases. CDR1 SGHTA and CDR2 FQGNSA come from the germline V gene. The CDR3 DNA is TGTGCCAGCAGCAATCCGGGACAGGGGACAGACAATGAGCAGTTCTTC. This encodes CASSNPGQGTDNEQFF.

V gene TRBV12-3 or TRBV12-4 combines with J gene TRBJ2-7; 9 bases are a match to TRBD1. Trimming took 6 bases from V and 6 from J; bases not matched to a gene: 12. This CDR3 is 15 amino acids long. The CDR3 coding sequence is TGTGCCAGCAGCCACCCCGAGACAGGGGGAAGCGAGCAGTACTTC. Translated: CASSHPETGGSEQYF.

The CDR3 spells CSARDHLNSGLSTDTQYF. The CDR3 bases are TGCAGTGCTAGAGATCATTTGAATAGCGGGCTTAGCACAGATACGCAGTATTTT. This rearrangement joins TRBV20-1 to TRBJ2-3; 7 bases fit TRBD2. The CDR3 length is 18 residues. Germline lookup yields CDR1 DFQATT and CDR2 SNEGSKA (reference sequence). After removal of 0 bases from V and 0 bases from J, the junction contained 12 bases not matched to a gene.

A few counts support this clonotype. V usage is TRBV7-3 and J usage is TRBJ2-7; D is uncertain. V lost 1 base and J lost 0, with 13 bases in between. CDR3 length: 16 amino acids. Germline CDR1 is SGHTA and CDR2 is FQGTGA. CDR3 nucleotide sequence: TGTGCCAGCAGCTTAAGTGGCAAAAAGAGCTCCTACGAGCAGTACTTC. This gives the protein CASSLSGKKSSYEQYF.

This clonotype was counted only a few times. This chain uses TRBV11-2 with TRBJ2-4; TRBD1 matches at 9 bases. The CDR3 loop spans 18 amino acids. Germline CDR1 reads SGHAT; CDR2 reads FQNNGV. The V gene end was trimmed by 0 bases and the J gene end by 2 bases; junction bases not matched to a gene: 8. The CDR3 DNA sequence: TGTGCCAGCAGCTTAGATCGGGGGACAGGGTCGTCCAAAAACATTCAGTACTTC. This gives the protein CASSLDRGTGSSKNIQYF.

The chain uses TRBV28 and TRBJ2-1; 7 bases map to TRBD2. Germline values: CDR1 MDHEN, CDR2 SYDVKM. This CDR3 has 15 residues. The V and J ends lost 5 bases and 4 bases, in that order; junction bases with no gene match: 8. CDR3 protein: CASSPGDYTYNEQFF. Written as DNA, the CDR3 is TGTGCCAGCAGTCCGGGGGACTACACTTACAATGAGCAGTTCTTC. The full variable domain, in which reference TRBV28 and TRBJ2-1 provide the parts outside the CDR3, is DVKVTQSSRYLVKRTGEKVFLECVQDMDHENMFWYRQDPGLGLRLIYFSYDVKMKEKGDIPEGYSVSREKKERFSLILESASTNQTSMYLCASSPGDYTYNEQFFGPGTRLTVL.